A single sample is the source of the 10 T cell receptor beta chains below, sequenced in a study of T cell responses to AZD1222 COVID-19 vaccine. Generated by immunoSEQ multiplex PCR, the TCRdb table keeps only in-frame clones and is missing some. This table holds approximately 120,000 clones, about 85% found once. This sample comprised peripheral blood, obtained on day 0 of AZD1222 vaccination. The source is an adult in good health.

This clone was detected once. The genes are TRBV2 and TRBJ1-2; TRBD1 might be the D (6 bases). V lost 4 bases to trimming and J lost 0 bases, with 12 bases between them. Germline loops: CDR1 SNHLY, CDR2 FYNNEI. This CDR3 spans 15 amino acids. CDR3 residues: CASSGQGIANYGYTF. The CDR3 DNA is TGTGCCAGCAGTGGGCAGGGGATAGCTAACTATGGCTACACCTTC.

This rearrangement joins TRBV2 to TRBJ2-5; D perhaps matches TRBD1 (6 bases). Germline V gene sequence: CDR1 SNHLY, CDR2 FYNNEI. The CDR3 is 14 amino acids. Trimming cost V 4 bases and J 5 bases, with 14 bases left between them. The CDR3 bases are TGTGCCAGCAGTGCCCGGGACAACGGGGAGACCCAGTACTTC. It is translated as CASSARDNGETQYF.

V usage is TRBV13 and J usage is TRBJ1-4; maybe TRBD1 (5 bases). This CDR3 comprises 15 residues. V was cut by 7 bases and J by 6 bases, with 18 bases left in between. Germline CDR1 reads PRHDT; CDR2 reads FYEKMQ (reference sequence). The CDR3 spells CASTLSRKGDEKLFF. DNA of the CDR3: TGTGCCAGCACCCTATCCCGAAAAGGGGATGAAAAACTGTTTTTT.

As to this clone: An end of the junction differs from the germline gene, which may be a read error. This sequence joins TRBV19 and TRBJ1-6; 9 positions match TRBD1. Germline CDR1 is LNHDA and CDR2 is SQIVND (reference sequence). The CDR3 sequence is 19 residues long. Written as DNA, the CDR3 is TGTGCCAATAGTGCCGGACAGGGGATATATGGGCTATATAATTCACCCCTCCACTTT. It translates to CANSAGQGIYGLYNSPLHF.

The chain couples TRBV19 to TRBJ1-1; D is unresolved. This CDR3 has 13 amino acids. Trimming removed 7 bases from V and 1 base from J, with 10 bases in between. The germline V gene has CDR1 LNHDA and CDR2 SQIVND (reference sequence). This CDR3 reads CASINAENTEAFF. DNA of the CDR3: TGTGCCAGTATTAATGCAGAGAACACTGAAGCTTTCTTT.

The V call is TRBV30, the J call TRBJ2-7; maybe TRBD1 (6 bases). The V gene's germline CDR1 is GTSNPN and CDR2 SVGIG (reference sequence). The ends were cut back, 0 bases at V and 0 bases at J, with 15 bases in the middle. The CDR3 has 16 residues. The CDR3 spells CAWSVLGALSSYEQYF. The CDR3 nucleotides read TGTGCCTGGAGTGTACTGGGGGCCCTGAGCTCCTACGAGCAGTACTTC.

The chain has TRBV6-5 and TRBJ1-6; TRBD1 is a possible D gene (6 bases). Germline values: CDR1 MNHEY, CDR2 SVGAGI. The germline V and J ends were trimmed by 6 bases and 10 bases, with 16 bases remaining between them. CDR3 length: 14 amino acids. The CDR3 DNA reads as TGTGCCAGCAGAACCACAGGGACAACCTCACCCCTCCACTTT. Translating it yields CASRTTGTTSPLHF.

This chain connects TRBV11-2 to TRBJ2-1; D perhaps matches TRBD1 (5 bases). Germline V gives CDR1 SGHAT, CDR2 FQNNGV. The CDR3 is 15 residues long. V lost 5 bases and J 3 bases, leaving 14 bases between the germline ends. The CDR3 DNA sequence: TGTGCCAGCAGCGTGTTAGGGGCCCACTACAATGAGCAGTTCTTC. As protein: CASSVLGAHYNEQFF.

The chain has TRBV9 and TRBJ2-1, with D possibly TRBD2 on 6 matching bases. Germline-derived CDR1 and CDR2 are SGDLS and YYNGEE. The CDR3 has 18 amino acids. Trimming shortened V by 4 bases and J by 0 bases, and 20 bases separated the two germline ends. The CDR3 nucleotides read TGTGCCAGCAGCTTTCCCGTTAGCGGCACGAGCTCCTACAATGAGCAGTTCTTC. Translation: CASSFPVSGTSSYNEQFF.

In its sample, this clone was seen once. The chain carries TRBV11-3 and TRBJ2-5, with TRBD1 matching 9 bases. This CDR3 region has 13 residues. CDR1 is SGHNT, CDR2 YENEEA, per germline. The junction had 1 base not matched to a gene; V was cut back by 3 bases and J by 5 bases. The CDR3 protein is CASSFGQGETQYF. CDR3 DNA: TGTGCCAGCAGCTTTGGACAGGGGGAGACCCAGTACTTC.